The 27 T cell receptor beta chains below all came from one sample that was sequenced in a study of CD4 T cells in relation to SARS-CoV-2 and coronaviruses. Repertoires were generated with immunoSEQ multiplex PCR, while TCRdb's copy carries only in-frame clones and drops some. The table has approximately 11,000 clones, around 87% seen once. Sequencing was carried out using naive CD4+ T cells from PBMCs. Subset meaning: naive CD4+ T cells isolated by negative enrichment. These TCRs come from an adult with COVID-19.

The rearrangement uses TRBV19 and TRBJ2-7, with D perhaps matching TRBD2 (6 bases). Germline loops: CDR1 LNHDA, CDR2 SQIVND (reference sequence). V was trimmed by 5 bases and J by 5 bases, leaving 19 bases between them. The CDR3 is 15 residues long. The CDR3 nucleotides read TGTGCCAGTAGTGGCCCCCGTTCGGGGGTAGACGAGCAGTACTTC. Amino acid sequence: CASSGPRSGVDEQYF.

The chain couples TRBV19 to TRBJ1-5, with TRBD1 identical over 9 bases. The CDR3 length is 18 residues. After removal of 5 bases from V and 4 bases from J, the junction contained 15 bases not matched to a gene. CDR1 LNHDA and CDR2 SQIVND come from the germline V gene (reference sequence). The CDR3 DNA is TGTGCCAGTAGTGGAGCCGGGACAGGGTCCTCAATTAATCAGCCCCAGCATTTT. Translation gives CASSGAGTGSSINQPQHF.

The CDR3 is CASSRNSPNTGELFF. The CDR3 nucleotides read TGTGCCAGCAGCCGTAACAGCCCGAACACCGGGGAGCTGTTTTTT. The V and J genes are TRBV3-1 (or the pseudogene TRBV3-2) and TRBJ2-2; D not certain. Germline lookup yields CDR1 LGHDT and CDR2 YNNKEL (reference sequence). Trimming cost V 4 bases and J 0 bases, with 9 bases left between them. The length of the CDR3 is 15 residues.

This clone occurred a few times. The chain carries TRBV27 and TRBJ1-2; D may be TRBD1 (6 bases). The V and J ends lost 3 bases and 8 bases respectively, with 13 bases between them. This CDR3 has 13 amino acids. CDR1 and CDR2 (germline): MNHEY, SMNVEV (reference sequence). CDR3 in amino acids: CASSFLRGQGYTF. The DNA for the CDR3 is TGTGCCAGCAGTTTCCTGCGGGGGCAGGGCTACACCTTC.

The V and J genes are TRBV5-1 and TRBJ2-3; TRBD2 might be the D (5 bases). Per the germline V gene, CDR1 is SGHRS and CDR2 is YFSETQ. Trimming shortened V by 2 bases and J by 3 bases, and 13 bases separated the two germline ends. This CDR3 is 15 amino acids long. Here the CDR3 reads CASSFRAEGTDTQYF. The CDR3 DNA follows: TGCGCCAGCAGCTTCCGAGCCGAGGGAACAGATACGCAGTATTTT. The whole variable domain, remainder taken from reference TRBV5-1 and TRBJ2-3, is KAGVTQTPRYLIKTRGQQVTLSCSPISGHRSVSWYQQTPGQGLQFLFEYFSETQRNKGNFPGRFSGRQFSNSRSEMNVSTLELGDSALYLCASSFRAEGTDTQYFGPGTRLTVL.

The chain recombines TRBV4-3 with TRBJ2-1, with D tentatively TRBD1 or TRBD2 (5 bases each). The CDR3 consists of 13 residues. Trimming stripped 0 bases from V and 16 bases from J, with 16 bases between. Germline lookup yields CDR1 LGHNA and CDR2 YSLEER. As DNA, the CDR3 is TGCGCCAGCAGCCAAGACGAGGGCGAGGGGTCATTCTTC. Its protein is CASSQDEGEGSFF.

The chain combines TRBV5-4 with TRBJ2-7; TRBD1 matches at 9 bases. V dropped 4 bases and J dropped 3; count of bases not matched to a gene: 8. Germline V gene data show CDR1 as SGHNT and CDR2 as YYREEE (reference sequence). This CDR3 is 15 amino acids long. The CDR3 DNA is TGTGCCAGCAGCCAACAGGGGGCGGGACACTACGAGCAGTACTTC. Protein: CASSQQGAGHYEQYF.

This clone was detected only once. The chain links TRBV11-3 to TRBJ2-3, with D maybe TRBD2 (6 bases). The germline V gene has CDR1 SGHNT and CDR2 YENEEA. V lost 3 bases and J lost 5, with 9 bases in between. This CDR3 is 13 amino acids long. The CDR3 DNA sequence: TGTGCCAGCAGCTTTAGCGGAGGAGATACGCAGTATTTT. Protein: CASSFSGGDTQYF.

This rearrangement joins TRBV6-4 to TRBJ2-7, with TRBD1 as a possible D gene (6 bases). V was pared by 3 bases and J by 6 bases, with 12 bases between. CDR1 and CDR2 (germline): MRHNA, SNTAGT. This CDR3 comprises 13 residues. CDR3 sequence: CASSELRGGEQYF. In DNA, the CDR3 is TGTGCCAGCAGTGAACTCAGGGGTGGCGAGCAGTACTTC.

The V gene is TRBV28, the J gene TRBJ2-1, with D possibly being TRBD1 or TRBD2 (6 bases each). The CDR3 runs 19 residues. Germline assignment: CDR1 MDHEN and CDR2 SYDVKM. Trimming left V 2 bases short and J 5 bases short, with 25 bases between. This CDR3 reads CASSLRGIGASDPNNEQFF. The CDR3 DNA follows: TGTGCCAGCAGTTTAAGGGGGATTGGTGCTAGCGATCCGAACAATGAGCAGTTCTTC.

This chain connects TRBV5-1 to TRBJ2-3; no definite D call. CDR3 length: 13 amino acids. Trimming shortened V by 0 bases and J by 3 bases, and 5 bases separated the two germline ends. Germline V gene lookup returns CDR1 SGHRS and CDR2 YFSETQ. CDR3 nucleotide sequence: TGCGCCAGCAGCTTGGAACGAACAGATACGCAGTATTTT. Protein product: CASSLERTDTQYF. Variable domain in full (rest from reference TRBV5-1 and TRBJ2-3): KAGVTQTPRYLIKTRGQQVTLSCSPISGHRSVSWYQQTPGQGLQFLFEYFSETQRNKGNFPGRFSGRQFSNSRSEMNVSTLELGDSALYLCASSLERTDTQYFGPGTRLTVL.

The chain joins TRBV29-1 to TRBJ1-1; no firm D call. The CDR3 has 13 amino acids. CDR1 is SQVTM and CDR2 is ANQGSEA in the germline V gene. Trimming left V 4 bases short and J 2 bases short, with 11 bases between. CDR3 DNA: TGCAGCGTTGTTCGGGTGCTTAACACTGAAGCTTTCTTT. The encoded protein is CSVVRVLNTEAFF.

This chain connects TRBV5-1 to TRBJ2-5; D is undetermined. The CDR3 covers 14 residues. The germline gives CDR1 SGHRS, CDR2 YFSETQ. V dropped 1 base and J dropped 3 bases, with 10 bases sitting between them. The CDR3 loop reads CASSLRAGEETQYF. The CDR3, as DNA: TGCGCCAGCAGCTTGAGGGCAGGAGAAGAGACCCAGTACTTC.

V usage is TRBV11-3 and J usage is TRBJ2-5; D is perhaps TRBD2 (5 bases). CDR3 length equals 15 residues. Germline assignment: CDR1 SGHNT and CDR2 YENEEA. V lost 2 bases and J 1 base, leaving 11 bases between the germline ends. The CDR3 DNA reads TGTGCCAGCAGCTTAAGCGGCAACTCCCAAGAGACCCAGTACTTC. This sequence encodes CASSLSGNSQETQYF.

The genes are TRBV6-2 or TRBV6-3 and TRBJ2-5; D not certain. This CDR3 is built from 14 residues. V was trimmed by 5 bases and J by 6 bases, leaving 16 bases between them. Germline values: CDR1 MNHEY, CDR2 SVGEGT. The CDR3 region has the DNA TGTGCCAGCAGTCCCCTAGTGGCGCGGCAGACCCAGTACTTC. This gives the protein CASSPLVARQTQYF.

The rearrangement joins TRBV25-1 to TRBJ1-2; D is undetermined. The germline V gene has CDR1 MGHDK and CDR2 SYGVNS. The CDR3 contains 13 residues. Trimming took off 8 bases at V and 8 bases at J, with 18 bases between the two ends. This chain's CDR3 is CASLGRASWGYTF. The CDR3 region has the DNA TGTGCCAGCCTCGGGAGGGCCTCGTGGGGCTACACCTTC.

The chain uses TRBV27 and TRBJ2-1, with 12 nucleotides matching TRBD2. V lost 5 bases and J lost 4; bases outside the gene matches: 3. The CDR3 totals 15 residues. The germline V gene encodes CDR1 MNHEY and CDR2 SMNVEV (reference sequence). The CDR3 bases are TGTGCCAGCAGTAAGCTAGCGGGGGGGTACAATGAGCAGTTCTTC. Its protein is CASSKLAGGYNEQFF.

The V and J genes are TRBV2 and TRBJ2-1; D unclear. The CDR3 is made up of 17 amino acids. The V gene lost 0 bases and the J gene lost 2 bases, with 14 bases spanning the gap. Germline loops: CDR1 SNHLY, CDR2 FYNNEI. The CDR3 region has the DNA TGTGCCAGCAGTGAAGCGCTTGGGGTCGCCACCTACAATGAGCAGTTCTTC. Its translation: CASSEALGVATYNEQFF.

The genes are TRBV5-6 and TRBJ2-4; D unclear. Between the trimmed V and J ends, which lost 3 bases and 11 bases, there was a span of 6 bases. This CDR3 region has 10 residues. Per germline, CDR1 SGHDT and CDR2 YYEEEE. As DNA, the CDR3 is TGTGCCAGCAGCTCAGTCGTTCAGTACTTC. Encoded protein: CASSSVVQYF.

The chain is built from TRBV27 and TRBJ2-6; 9 bases agree with TRBD1. The CDR3 is 16 amino acids. Germline V lookup: CDR1 MNHEY, CDR2 SMNVEV (reference sequence). V trimming: 5 bases; J trimming: 5 bases; junction bases outside the gene matches: 7. As DNA, the CDR3 is TGTGCCAGCAGTCCGGGACAGGGAGTGCGGGCCAACGTCCTGACTTTC. Translation: CASSPGQGVRANVLTF.

This chain links TRBV11-2 with TRBJ1-1; D not resolved. The CDR3 extends over 10 amino acids. Deletions cut 8 bases from V and 3 bases from J, with 4 bases between. CDR1 is SGHAT, CDR2 FQNNGV, per germline. The CDR3 spells CASAHTEAFF. The CDR3 bases are TGTGCCAGCGCCCACACTGAAGCTTTCTTT.

The chain combines TRBV11-2 with TRBJ2-3; TRBD2 agrees at 7 bases. This CDR3 comprises 12 residues. The V and J ends lost 7 bases and 9 bases, in that order; junction bases with no gene match: 7. The germline CDR1 and CDR2 sequences are SGHAT and FQNNGV. The CDR3 DNA sequence: TGTGCCAGCAAAAGAGACGGGGGGACGCAGTATTTT. It yields the protein CASKRDGGTQYF.

Details on this clone: Because the CDR3's place on the DNA is in doubt, the DNA is left out and the CDR3 is given as listed by TCRdb. The rearrangement links TRBV28 to TRBJ1-2. Germline V gives CDR1 MDHEN, CDR2 SYDVKM. The CDR3 is 12 residues long, ends included. The CDR3 sequence is CASSLRWGSGTF.

This clone was observed a handful of times. This chain uses TRBV7-9 with TRBJ1-1; TRBD1 matches 10 bases. The V gene end was trimmed by 5 bases and the J gene end by 4 bases; junction bases not matched to a gene: 7. The V gene's germline CDR1 is SEHNR and CDR2 FQNEAQ (reference sequence). The CDR3 runs to 15 residues. The CDR3 DNA sequence: TGTGCCAGCAGCCCATGGGGACAGGGGAGCACTGAAGCTTTCTTT. This encodes CASSPWGQGSTEAFF.

A few counts support this clone. The chain employs TRBV7-9 and TRBJ1-6; D is undetermined. Germline V gene data show CDR1 as SEHNR and CDR2 as FQNEAQ (reference sequence). The CDR3 is 12 residues long. V lost 1 base and J lost 14, with 9 bases in between. CDR3 amino acids: CASSLGPSTLHF. The DNA for the CDR3 is TGTGCCAGCAGCTTAGGACCCTCGACCCTCCACTTT.

V is TRBV5-6 and J is TRBJ2-7; perhaps TRBD1 as D (6 bases). Germline loops: CDR1 SGHDT, CDR2 YYEEEE. V was pared by 0 bases and J by 2 bases, with 9 bases between. CDR3 length equals 14 residues. CDR3 sequence reads: CASSLVPGAYEQYF. The CDR3 region has the DNA TGTGCCAGCAGCTTGGTTCCAGGGGCCTACGAGCAGTACTTC.

The chain combines TRBV11-2 with TRBJ2-7; D tentatively reads TRBD1 or TRBD2 (6 bases each). V was shortened by 1 base and J by 2 bases, with 15 bases between the two germline ends. The CDR3 spans 16 residues. Germline V lookup: CDR1 SGHAT, CDR2 FQNNGV. The CDR3 region is CASSLAGGKIPYEQYF. The DNA for the CDR3 is TGTGCCAGCAGCTTAGCCGGGGGCAAAATTCCCTACGAGCAGTACTTC.